Presented here are 16 T cell receptor beta chains from one specimen sequenced in a study of blood T cell repertoires in COVID-19. Data came from immunoSEQ multiplex PCR; TCRdb stores just in-frame clones and leaves some out. This table holds approximately 290,000 clones, around 89% found once. Sequences were obtained from peripheral blood. The source of these receptors is a young man with acute or convalescent COVID-19.

The rearrangement uses TRBV27 and TRBJ1-6; 9 positions match TRBD1. CDR1 is MNHEY and CDR2 is SMNVEV in the germline V gene (reference sequence). The V and J ends lost 5 bases and 0 bases, in that order; junction bases with no gene match: 23. This CDR3 comprises 23 residues. The CDR3 DNA follows: TGTGCCAGCAGTCCCCGACCCTTCACCGGGGGACAGGGAAAGAGCTCCTATAATTCACCCCTCCACTTT. Translated: CASSPRPFTGGQGKSSYNSPLHF.

The chain uses TRBV29-1 and TRBJ1-2, with 7 bases that match TRBD1. The germline V gene has CDR1 SQVTM and CDR2 ANQGSEA. Trimming took 7 bases from V and 7 from J; bases not matched to a gene: 12. CDR3 length: 13 residues. The CDR3 DNA reads TGCAGCGAAACTCCGACAGGGAGCGGTGGCTACACCTTC. Translated: CSETPTGSGGYTF.

This chain uses TRBV15 with TRBJ2-3, with 7 positions matching TRBD2. J lost 0 bases, V lost 8 bases, and 8 bases had no gene match. This CDR3 spans 15 amino acids. The germline gives CDR1 LNHNV, CDR2 YYDKDF (reference sequence). CDR3 nucleotide sequence: TGTGCCACCGCGGGGGTAGCGGACAGCACAGATACGCAGTATTTT. It is translated as CATAGVADSTDTQYF.

V is TRBV5-1 and J is TRBJ1-4, with D perhaps matching TRBD1 (5 bases). This CDR3 contains 17 residues. With 0 bases removed from V and 0 bases from J, the gap between germline ends came to 12 bases. Germline CDR1 SGHRS, CDR2 YFSETQ. CDR3 in amino acids: CASSLATGVTTNEKLFF. CDR3 nucleotide sequence: TGCGCCAGCAGCTTGGCCACAGGAGTTACAACTAATGAAAAACTGTTTTTT.

The V gene is TRBV19, the J gene TRBJ1-5; D is possibly TRBD1 (5 bases). Deletions cut 6 bases from V and 2 bases from J, with 11 bases between. CDR3 length: 14 residues. Germline V lookup: CDR1 LNHDA, CDR2 SQIVND (reference sequence). The CDR3 region is CASSWGGGNQPQHF. For the CDR3, the DNA is TGTGCCAGTAGCTGGGGAGGGGGCAATCAGCCCCAGCATTTT.

This CDR3 is CASSFDRQGFAEAFF. The CDR3 DNA is TGTGCCAGCAGTTTCGACCGACAGGGGTTCGCTGAAGCTTTCTTT. The chain carries TRBV28 and TRBJ1-1, with 8 bases matching TRBD1. The germline V gene encodes CDR1 MDHEN and CDR2 SYDVKM. The CDR3 runs to 15 residues. Losses at the gene ends were 3 bases for V and 6 bases for J; bases not matched to a gene: 9.

The CDR3 nucleotides read TGTGCCTGGTCGACAGGGCGCTCCTACGAGCAGTACTTC. Amino acids: CAWSTGRSYEQYF. The chain recombines TRBV30 with TRBJ2-7, with 7 bases identical to TRBD1. The germline CDR1 and CDR2 sequences are GTSNPN and SVGIG (reference sequence). The CDR3 contains 13 residues. After removal of 5 bases from V and 0 bases from J, the junction contained 4 bases not matched to a gene.

V gene TRBV25-1 combines with J gene TRBJ1-2, with 9 bases lining up with TRBD1. Trimming cost V 6 bases and J 7 bases; bases outside gene matches: 9. The CDR3 has 14 residues. Germline CDR1 MGHDK, CDR2 SYGVNS. The CDR3 here is CASSGQGTLAGYTF. Written as DNA, the CDR3 is TGTGCCAGCAGCGGACAGGGGACGCTAGCTGGCTACACCTTC.

CDR3 nucleotide sequence: TGTGCCAGCAGCCAAGATATTAACGGGGAGCTGTTTTTT. This sequence encodes CASSQDINGELFF. The V and J genes are TRBV14 and TRBJ2-2; D not certain. The germline gives CDR1 SGHDN, CDR2 FVKESK. Trimming stripped 0 bases from V and 7 bases from J, with 6 bases between. The CDR3 loop spans 13 amino acids. Variable domain in full (rest from reference TRBV14 and TRBJ2-2): EAGVTQFPSHSVIEKGQTVTLRCDPISGHDNLYWYRRVMGKEIKFLLHFVKESKQDESGMPNNRFLAERTGGTYSTLKVQPAELEDSGVYFCASSQDINGELFFGEGSRLTVL.

The V gene is TRBV27, the J gene TRBJ2-3; possibly TRBD1 for D (8 bases). CDR3 size: 16 residues. Germline V gene data show CDR1 as MNHEY and CDR2 as SMNVEV (reference sequence). V gave up 1 base and J gave up 1 base, with 12 bases separating them. The CDR3 bases are TGTGCCAGCAGTTTATGGGGGGGACAGGGCACAGATACGCAGTATTTT. It yields the protein CASSLWGGQGTDTQYF.

For the CDR3, the DNA is TGCGCCAGCAGCTTCAAGACTAGCGGCTACGAGCAGTACTTC. It translates to CASSFKTSGYEQYF. This chain connects TRBV5-1 to TRBJ2-7; 9 bases are a match to TRBD2. The V gene end was trimmed by 2 bases and the J gene end by 3 bases; junction bases not matched to a gene: 3. The CDR3 totals 14 residues. Germline V gene lookup returns CDR1 SGHRS and CDR2 YFSETQ. Combining the CDR3 with reference TRBV5-1 and TRBJ2-7 gives the whole variable domain KAGVTQTPRYLIKTRGQQVTLSCSPISGHRSVSWYQQTPGQGLQFLFEYFSETQRNKGNFPGRFSGRQFSNSRSEMNVSTLELGDSALYLCASSFKTSGYEQYFGPGTRLTVT.

The chain uses TRBV28 and TRBJ1-1; possibly TRBD1 for D (6 bases). Looked up from germline, CDR1 is MDHEN and CDR2 is SYDVKM. The CDR3 totals 15 residues. Trimming took off 1 base at V and 5 bases at J, with 14 bases between the two ends. The CDR3 bases are TGTGCCAGCAGTTTATTGGGGGCCCGTGGGACTGAAGCTTTCTTT. Its protein product is CASSLLGARGTEAFF.

The chain joins TRBV30 to TRBJ1-1, with D unclear. Trimming took off 6 bases at V and 0 bases at J, with 17 bases between the two ends. Germline V gene sequence: CDR1 GTSNPN, CDR2 SVGIG (reference sequence). The CDR3 has 15 amino acids. CDR3 nucleotide sequence: TGTGCCTGCGTAATACCCCCCAGAATGAACACTGAAGCTTTCTTT. Translation gives CACVIPPRMNTEAFF.

The chain is built from TRBV11-2 and TRBJ1-4; TRBD1 matches 7 bases. CDR3 size: 15 residues. The germline gives CDR1 SGHAT, CDR2 FQNNGV. V lost 1 base, J lost 7 bases, and 6 bases stayed unmatched. CDR3 coding DNA: TGTGCCAGCAGCTTAGTAAAGGGGACAGTTGAAAAACTGTTTTTT. Translating it yields CASSLVKGTVEKLFF.

This clone was recorded once. Mismatch with germline at one junction end may stem from a read error. The rearrangement links TRBV7-8 to TRBJ2-7; a possible D gene is TRBD2 (6 bases). The germline gives CDR1 SGHVS, CDR2 FQNEAQ. The CDR3 loop spans 13 amino acids. The CDR3 reads CASSLDPGGGVDF. As DNA, the CDR3 is TGTGCCAGCAGCTTAGACCCTGGAGGAGGGGTCGATTTC.

The rearrangement joins TRBV7-9 to TRBJ2-2; maybe TRBD1 (6 bases). The ends were cut back, 4 bases at V and 1 base at J, with 10 bases in the middle. This CDR3 spans 15 amino acids. From germline, CDR1 is SEHNR and CDR2 FQNEAQ (reference sequence). Here the CDR3 DNA reads TGTGCCAGCAGCTCAGTGACAGGGAACACCGGGGAGCTGTTTTTT. Protein: CASSSVTGNTGELFF.